This T cell receptor beta chain was obtained from a study of blood T cell repertoires in COVID-19. Background on the study: The cDNA or gDNA used as material had been derived from T cells, B-cell-depleted T cells, or PBMCs.

Clones were read by immunoSEQ multiplex PCR, and TCRdb kept only the in-frame ones, dropping some. The data show 90,000 to 120,000 clones, 90% to 95% seen once. Sequenced sample: peripheral blood. The receptor was isolated from a human donor in a cohort sampled during active COVID-19.

CDR3 nucleotides: TGCAGCGTTGAGGGAGCGGCCGGCTCCTACAATGAGCAGTTCTTC. As protein: CSVEGAAGSYNEQFF. The rearrangement uses TRBV29-1 and TRBJ2-1; a weak D match, TRBD2 (5 bases). Trimming removed 3 bases at V and 0 bases at J, with 12 bases between. The length of the CDR3 is 15 residues. Germline CDR1 SQVTM, CDR2 ANQGSEA.